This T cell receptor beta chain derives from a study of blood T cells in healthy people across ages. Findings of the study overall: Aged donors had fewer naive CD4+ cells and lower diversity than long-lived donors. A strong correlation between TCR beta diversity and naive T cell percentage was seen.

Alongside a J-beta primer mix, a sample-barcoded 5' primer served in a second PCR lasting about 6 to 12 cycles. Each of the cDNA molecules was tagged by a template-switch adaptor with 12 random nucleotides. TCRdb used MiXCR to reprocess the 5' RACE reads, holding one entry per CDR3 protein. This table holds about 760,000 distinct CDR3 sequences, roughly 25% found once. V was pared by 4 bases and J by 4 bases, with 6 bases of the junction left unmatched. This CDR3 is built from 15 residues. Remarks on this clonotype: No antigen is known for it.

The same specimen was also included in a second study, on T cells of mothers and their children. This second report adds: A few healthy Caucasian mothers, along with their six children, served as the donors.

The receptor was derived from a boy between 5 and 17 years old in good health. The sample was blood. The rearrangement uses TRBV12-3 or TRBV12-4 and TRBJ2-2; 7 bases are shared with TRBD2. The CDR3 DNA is TGTGCCAGCAGTTCGCGGGGGAATCCCACCGGGGAGCTGTTTTTT. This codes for CASSSRGNPTGELFF.